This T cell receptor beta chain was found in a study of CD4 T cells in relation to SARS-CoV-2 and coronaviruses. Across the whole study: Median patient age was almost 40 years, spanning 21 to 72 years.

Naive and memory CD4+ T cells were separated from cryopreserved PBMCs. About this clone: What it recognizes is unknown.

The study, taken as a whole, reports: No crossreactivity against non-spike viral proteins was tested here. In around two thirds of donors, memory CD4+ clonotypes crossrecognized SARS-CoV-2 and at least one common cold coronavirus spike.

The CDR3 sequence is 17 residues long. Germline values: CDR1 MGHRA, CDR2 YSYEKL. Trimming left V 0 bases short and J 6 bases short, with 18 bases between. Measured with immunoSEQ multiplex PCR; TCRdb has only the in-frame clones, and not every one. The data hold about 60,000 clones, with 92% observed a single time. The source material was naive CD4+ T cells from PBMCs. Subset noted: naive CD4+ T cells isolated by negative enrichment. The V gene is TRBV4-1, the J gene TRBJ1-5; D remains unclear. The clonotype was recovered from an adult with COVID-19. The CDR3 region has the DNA TGCGCCAGCAGCCAAGAGTTTGCAGGTTTAGTTTTTCAGCCCCAGCATTTT. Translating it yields CASSQEFAGLVFQPQHF.